A selection of T cell receptor beta chains follows, all from one sample in a study of blood T cells in healthy people across ages. TCRdb reprocessed the 5' RACE reads with MiXCR, giving one entry per CDR3 protein. The table shows roughly 1.6 million distinct CDR3 sequences, with around 36% occurring only once. The sample taken for sequencing was blood. All receptors derive from a woman in her twenties or thirties in good health. Both conserved end residues are part of each CDR3. Each record gives: J gene, clone size, D gene, V gene, CDR3 protein, CDR3 DNA. The D gene is left open where the match is weak. Size tells how often a clone was seen (once, few, many) or the class of an expanded clone, and some rows leave it out.

TRBJ2-3 - TRBD2 TRBV3-1 CASSRRTSGAPGTQYF TGTGCCAGCAGCCGGCGGACTAGCGGGGCCCCGGGGACGCAGTATTTT
TRBJ2-3 - TRBD1 TRBV12-3/TRBV12-4 CASSTRTGADTQYF TGTGCCAGCAGTACCCGGACAGGGGCAGATACGCAGTATTTT
TRBJ2-5 few TRBD2 TRBV4-1 CASSRTILAGGPRVKTQYF TGCGCCAGCAGCCGGACTATACTAGCGGGGGGGCCGCGCGTGAAGACCCAGTACTTC
TRBJ2-1 few TRBD1 TRBV6-2/TRBV6-3 CASSRQGYYNEQFF TGTGCCAGCAGTAGACAGGGGTACTACAATGAGCAGTTCTTC
TRBJ2-7 many TRBD2 TRBV12-3/TRBV12-4 CASSLASASGGYEQYF TGTGCCAGCAGTTTAGCTTCGGCTAGCGGGGGATACGAGCAGTACTTC
TRBJ1-4 - - TRBV12-3/TRBV12-4 CASSPVGFGELFF TGTGCCAGCAGTCCCGTGGGTTTTGGTGAACTGTTTTTT
TRBJ2-5 - - TRBV5-1 CASGVSPSETQYF TGCGCCAGCGGAGTAAGTCCGTCGGAGACCCAGTACTTC
TRBJ2-3 - - TRBV2 CASSGVRRDTQYF TGTGCCAGCAGTGGGGTCCGGAGAGATACGCAGTATTTT
TRBJ2-7 - - TRBV20-1 CSARPGTANYEQYF TGCAGTGCTAGGCCCGGGACGGCGAACTACGAGCAGTACTTC
TRBJ1-2 - TRBD1 TRBV5-1 CASSPRTDRAGYGYTF TGCGCCAGCAGCCCAAGAACCGACAGGGCGGGCTATGGCTACACCTTC
TRBJ2-7 - - TRBV30 CAWWGRQVPYEQYF TGTGCCTGGTGGGGTAGACAGGTCCCCTACGAGCAGTACTTC
TRBJ2-1 - - TRBV4-2 CASSPRTDSQRDEQFF TGTGCCAGCAGCCCGAGGACAGACTCCCAAAGGGATGAGCAGTTCTTC
TRBJ2-1 - - TRBV20-1 CSARDPAASLPEQFF TGCAGTGCTAGAGACCCCGCGGCTAGCCTTCCTGAGCAGTTCTTC
TRBJ2-3 - - TRBV7-9 CASSLGSDGGTDTQYF TGTGCCAGCAGCTTAGGGAGTGACGGGGGCACAGATACGCAGTATTTT
TRBJ1-1 - - TRBV7-9 CASSLDGTREAFF TGTGCCAGCAGCTTAGACGGCACACGTGAAGCTTTCTTT
TRBJ2-5 few - TRBV6-1 CASSVPGTTKYF TGTGCCAGCAGCGTGCCCGGGACAACAAAGTACTTC
TRBJ1-4 few - TRBV7-9 CASSLSLGGAREKLFF TGTGCCAGCAGCTTAAGTCTGGGAGGGGCGCGCGAAAAACTGTTTTTT
TRBJ2-7 - TRBD2 TRBV7-9 CASSSTGLGGNEQYF TGTGCCAGCAGCTCCACGGGACTGGGAGGGAACGAGCAGTACTTC
TRBJ1-4 - - TRBV21-1 CASSTRQLTVKEKLFF TGTGCCAGCAGCACACGACAGTTAACGGTGAAGGAAAAACTGTTTTTT
TRBJ2-7 - TRBD2 TRBV5-1 CASSSSGGLTYELYF TGCGCCAGCAGCTCGAGCGGGGGGCTCACCTACGAGCTGTACTTC
TRBJ1-1 - - TRBV6-2/TRBV6-3 CASSPADTEAFF TGTGCCAGCAGCCCTGCGGACACTGAAGCTTTCTTT
TRBJ2-1 few TRBD1 TRBV7-9 CASRIGTGLSNNEQFF TGTGCCAGCAGGATTGGGACAGGCCTATCTAACAATGAGCAGTTCTTC
TRBJ2-1 - TRBD2 TRBV15 CATSISGLAGVFYNEQFF TGTGCCACCAGCATATCAGGACTAGCGGGAGTATTCTACAATGAGCAGTTCTTC
TRBJ2-7 few TRBD2 TRBV6-2/TRBV6-3 CASSYLTRTSGGSYEQYF TGTGCCAGCAGTTACCTGACAAGGACTAGCGGTGGCTCCTACGAGCAGTACTTC
TRBJ2-2 many - TRBV7-2 CASSLVPAYPVGELFF TGTGCCAGCAGCTTAGTGCCGGCTTATCCGGTCGGGGAGCTGTTTTTT
TRBJ2-7 few - TRBV7-2 CASSLGREIWNEQYF TGTGCCAGCAGCCTCGGCCGGGAGATTTGGAACGAGCAGTACTTC
TRBJ2-7 many TRBD2 TRBV10-3 CAIAGGQYEQYF TGTGCCATAGCGGGGGGGCAATACGAGCAGTACTTC
TRBJ1-1 - - TRBV4-1 CASSQDNKGMNTEAFF TGCGCCAGCAGCCAAGACAACAAGGGGATGAACACTGAAGCTTTCTTT
TRBJ2-3 few - TRBV5-1 CASCSSGPGTDTQYF TGCGCCAGCTGTAGTTCAGGGCCGGGCACAGATACGCAGTATTTT
TRBJ2-3 - - TRBV28 CASSLGQGGNTDTQYF TGTGCCAGCAGTTTAGGGCAGGGGGGGAACACAGATACGCAGTATTTT
TRBJ2-4 - - TRBV5-1 CASSPLTGIRNIQYF TGCGCCAGCAGCCCCCTAACAGGGATCAGAAACATTCAGTACTTC
TRBJ1-5 - TRBD1 TRBV6-1 CASSERGQYSNQPQHF TGTGCCAGCAGTGAAAGGGGACAGTATAGCAATCAGCCCCAGCATTTT
TRBJ1-4 - - TRBV15 CATSRGDITNEKLFF TGTGCCACCAGCAGGGGGGACATTACTAATGAAAAACTGTTTTTT
TRBJ2-5 - - TRBV5-1 CASSREPPQETQYF TGCGCCAGCAGTCGGGAGCCGCCTCAAGAGACCCAGTACTTC
TRBJ2-1 - - TRBV7-3 CASSWAGAPYNEQFF TGTGCCAGCAGCTGGGCAGGGGCCCCCTACAATGAGCAGTTCTTC
TRBJ2-2 - - TRBV15 CATSRVAGYTGELFF TGTGCCACCAGCAGAGTTGCAGGGTACACCGGGGAGCTGTTTTTT
TRBJ2-7 - TRBD2 TRBV5-1 CVSSAGLARYEQYF TGCGTCAGCAGCGCGGGACTAGCGCGGTACGAGCAGTACTTC
TRBJ2-2 - TRBD2 TRBV30 CAFRGLARTGELFF TGTGCCTTTCGGGGACTAGCTCGCACCGGGGAGCTGTTTTTT
TRBJ2-5 - - TRBV28 CASSFISSGRKTQYF TGTGCCAGCAGTTTTATCTCCTCCGGGAGAAAGACCCAGTACTTC
TRBJ2-7 - TRBD2 TRBV7-2 CASKSGRAGAEQYF TGTGCCAGCAAGAGCGGGAGGGCCGGGGCCGAGCAGTACTTC
TRBJ2-5 - - TRBV20-1 CSALRGQIQETQYF TGCAGTGCCCTCCGCGGACAGATCCAAGAGACCCAGTACTTC
TRBJ1-2 - - TRBV7-9 CASSLAVLPPYGYTF TGTGCCAGCAGCTTAGCCGTCCTTCCGCCATATGGCTACACCTTC
TRBJ2-7 - TRBD2 TRBV20-1 CSATSGAASYNEQYF TGCAGTGCGACTAGCGGGGCGGCGTCCTACAATGAGCAGTACTTC
TRBJ1-2 - - TRBV7-3 CASSLGGFRGYTF TGTGCCAGCAGCTTGGGGGGATTTCGGGGCTACACCTTC
TRBJ2-3 - - TRBV5-1 CASSLGATRGDTQYF TGCGCCAGCAGCTTAGGGGCAACCCGGGGAGATACGCAGTATTTT
TRBJ2-3 many TRBD1 TRBV29-1 CSVGDRGTDTQYF TGCAGCGTTGGTGACAGGGGGACAGATACGCAGTATTTT
TRBJ2-3 - - TRBV12-3/TRBV12-4 CASTPWATDTQYF TGTGCCAGCACACCCTGGGCCACAGATACGCAGTATTTT
TRBJ1-6 - TRBD1 TRBV15 CATSTDREDSPLHF TGTGCCACCAGCACCGACAGGGAGGATTCACCCCTCCACTTT
TRBJ1-1 once TRBD1 TRBV9 CASSTQGASMNTEAFF TGTGCCAGCAGCACACAGGGGGCCAGCATGAACACTGAAGCTTTCTTT
TRBJ2-5 few - TRBV18 CASSPSPSVETQYF TGTGCCAGCTCACCCTCCCCTTCTGTGGAGACCCAGTACTTC
TRBJ2-3 few TRBD1 TRBV4-1 CASSQVKLQGGGTDTQYF TGCGCCAGCAGCCAAGTAAAGTTACAGGGGGGAGGTACAGATACGCAGTATTTT
TRBJ2-7 - TRBD1 TRBV27 CASSSSARTGTYEQYF TGTGCCAGCAGTTCGAGCGCGAGGACAGGAACCTACGAGCAGTACTTC
TRBJ2-2 - TRBD2 TRBV12-3/TRBV12-4 CASSSITRRLAGGPLREHGELFF TGTGCCAGCAGTTCGATTACCCGACGACTAGCGGGAGGGCCGCTCCGAGAACACGGGGAGCTGTTTTTT
TRBJ1-1 few - TRBV20-1 CSAPNPGRENTEAFF TGCAGTGCCCCAAACCCGGGACGGGAGAACACTGAAGCTTTCTTT
TRBJ2-3 - - TRBV21-1 CASSRGQGREDTQYF TGTGCCAGCAGCAGAGGTCAGGGACGCGAAGATACGCAGTATTTT